The clone carrying this TCR beta chain occurred a few times. This sample is part of a study of regulatory T cells in long-lasting Graves disease. With V trimmed by 1 base and J by 0 bases, 2 bases remained unmatched. CDR1 MDHEN and CDR2 SYDVKM come from the germline V gene. This CDR3 has 15 amino acids. According to the study, TCR beta libraries were built with iRepertoire HTBI primers and CDR3-region Arm-PCR. TCRdb itself ran the multiplex PCR reads through MiXCR, one entry per CDR3 protein. In the table there are 300,000 to 500,000 distinct CDR3 sequences, roughly 20% of which are singletons. The time point: persistent/refractory GD, antithyroid drugs over 5 years with positive TRAb. Construction of the TCR library relied on RNA isolated from PBMCs. EDTA tubes received about 9.2 milliliters of collected peripheral blood.

The sequence was obtained from a female donor with Graves disease. Sequencing used peripheral blood mononuclear cells (PBMCs), obtained when the disease was refractory, from a patient treated with antithyroid drugs. The V call is TRBV28, the J call TRBJ2-5; 7 nucleotides match TRBD1. In DNA form, the CDR3 reads TGTGCCAGCAGTTTATCAGGGGGACACCAAGAGACCCAGTACTTC. It is translated as CASSLSGGHQETQYF.